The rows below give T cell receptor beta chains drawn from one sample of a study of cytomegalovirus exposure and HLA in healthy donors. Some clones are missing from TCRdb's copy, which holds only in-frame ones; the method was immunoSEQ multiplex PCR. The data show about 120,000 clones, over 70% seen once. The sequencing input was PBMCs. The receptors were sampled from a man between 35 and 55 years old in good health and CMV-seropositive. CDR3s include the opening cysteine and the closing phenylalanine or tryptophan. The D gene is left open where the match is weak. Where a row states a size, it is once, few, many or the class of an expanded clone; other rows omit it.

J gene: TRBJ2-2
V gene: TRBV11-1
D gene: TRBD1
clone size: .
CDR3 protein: CASSLRGLGTGELFF
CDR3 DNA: TGTGCCAGCAGCTTGAGGGGGCTGGGAACCGGGGAGCTGTTTTTT

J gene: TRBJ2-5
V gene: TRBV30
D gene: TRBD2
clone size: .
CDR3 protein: CAWSAKRGDQETQYF
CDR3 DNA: TGTGCCTGGAGTGCTAAGCGGGGCGACCAAGAGACCCAGTACTTC

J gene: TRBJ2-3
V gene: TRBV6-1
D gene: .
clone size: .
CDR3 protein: CASSEIAASTDTQYF
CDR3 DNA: TGTGCCAGCAGTGAGATAGCGGCATCGACAGATACGCAGTATTTT

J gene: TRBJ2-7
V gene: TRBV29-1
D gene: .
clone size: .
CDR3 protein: CSANRDTYEQYF
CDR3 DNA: TGCAGCGCTAACCGGGACACATACGAGCAGTACTTC

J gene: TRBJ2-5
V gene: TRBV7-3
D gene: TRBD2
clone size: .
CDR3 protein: CASSLEGREGETQYF
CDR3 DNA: TGTGCCAGCAGCTTAGAGGGCAGGGAGGGGGAGACCCAGTACTTC

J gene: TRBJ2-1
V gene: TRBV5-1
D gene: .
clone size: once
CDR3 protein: CASSLETYNEQFF
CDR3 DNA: TGCGCCAGCAGCTTGGAAACTTACAATGAGCAGTTCTTC

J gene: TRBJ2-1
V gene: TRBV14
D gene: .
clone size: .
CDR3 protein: CASSQTQANVYNEQFF
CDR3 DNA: TGTGCCAGCAGCCAAACCCAAGCTAACGTTTACAATGAGCAGTTCTTC

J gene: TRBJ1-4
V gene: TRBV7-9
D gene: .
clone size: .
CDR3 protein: CASSLARARNEKLFF
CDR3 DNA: TGTGCCAGCAGCTTAGCGCGGGCCCGTAATGAAAAACTGTTTTTT

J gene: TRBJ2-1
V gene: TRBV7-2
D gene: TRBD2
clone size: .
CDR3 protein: CASSPKGRESSYNEQFF
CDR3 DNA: TGTGCCAGCAGCCCCAAGGGGCGGGAGAGCTCCTACAATGAGCAGTTCTTC

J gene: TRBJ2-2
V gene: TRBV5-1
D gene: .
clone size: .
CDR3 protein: CASSSTATNTGELFF
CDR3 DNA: TGCGCCAGCAGCTCGACAGCCACGAACACCGGGGAGCTGTTTTTT

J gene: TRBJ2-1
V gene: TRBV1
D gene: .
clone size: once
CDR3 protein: CTSSPRRSEAYNEQFF
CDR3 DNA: TGCACCAGCAGCCCACGGAGGTCGGAGGCCTACAATGAGCAGTTCTTC

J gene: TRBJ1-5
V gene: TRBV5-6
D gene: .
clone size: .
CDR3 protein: CASSLARPGNQPQHF
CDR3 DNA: TGTGCCAGCAGCTTGGCCCGTCCAGGCAATCAGCCCCAGCATTTT

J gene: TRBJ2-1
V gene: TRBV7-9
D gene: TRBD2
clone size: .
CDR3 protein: CASSLPTSGTHNEQFF
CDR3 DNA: TGTGCCAGCAGCTTACCGACTAGCGGGACCCACAATGAGCAGTTCTTC

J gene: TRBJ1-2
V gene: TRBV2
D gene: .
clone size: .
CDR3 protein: CASSQYRVNYGYTF
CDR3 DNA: TGTGCCAGCAGCCAATACAGGGTGAACTATGGCTACACCTTC

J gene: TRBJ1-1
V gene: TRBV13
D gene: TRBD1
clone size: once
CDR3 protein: CASSMGQGAGTEAFF
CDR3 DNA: TGTGCCAGCAGCATGGGACAGGGGGCGGGAACTGAAGCTTTCTTT

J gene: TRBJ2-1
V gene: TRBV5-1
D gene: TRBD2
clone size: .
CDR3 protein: CASSLAQRGSYNEQFF
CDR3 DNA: TGCGCCAGCAGCTTGGCCCAGCGGGGGAGCTACAATGAGCAGTTCTTC

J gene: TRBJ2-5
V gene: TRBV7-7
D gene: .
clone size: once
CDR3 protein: CASALLGETQYF
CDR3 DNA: TGTGCTAGCGCTTTACTCGGAGAGACCCAGTACTTC

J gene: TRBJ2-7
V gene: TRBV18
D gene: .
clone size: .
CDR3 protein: CASSPLAQGGYEQYF
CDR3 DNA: TGTGCCAGCTCACCCTTGGCGCAGGGGGGTTACGAGCAGTACTTC

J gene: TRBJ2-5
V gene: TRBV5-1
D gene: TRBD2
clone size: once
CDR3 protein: CASSLESGGETQYF
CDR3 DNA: TGCGCCAGCAGCTTGGAGTCGGGGGGGGAGACCCAGTACTTC

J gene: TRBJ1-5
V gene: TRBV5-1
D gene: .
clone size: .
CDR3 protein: CASSAQGPNQPQHF
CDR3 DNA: TGCGCCAGCAGCGCGCAGGGGCCCAATCAGCCCCAGCATTTT

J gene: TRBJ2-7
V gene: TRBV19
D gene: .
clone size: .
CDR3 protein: CASSIGAGVSYEQYF
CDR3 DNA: TGTGCCAGTAGTATAGGGGCAGGCGTCTCCTACGAGCAGTACTTC

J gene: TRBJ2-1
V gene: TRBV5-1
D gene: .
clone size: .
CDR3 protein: CASSQRTASYNEQFF
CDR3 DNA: TGCGCCAGCAGTCAGCGGACAGCCTCCTACAATGAGCAGTTCTTC

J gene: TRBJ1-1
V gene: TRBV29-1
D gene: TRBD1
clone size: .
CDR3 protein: CSGAGQGRTEAFF
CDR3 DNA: TGCAGCGGAGCGGGACAGGGGAGGACTGAAGCTTTCTTT

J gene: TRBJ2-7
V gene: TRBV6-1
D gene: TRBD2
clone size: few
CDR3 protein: CASRGGGLAGDEQYF
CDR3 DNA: TGTGCCAGCAGGGGAGGGGGACTAGCGGGAGACGAGCAGTACTTC

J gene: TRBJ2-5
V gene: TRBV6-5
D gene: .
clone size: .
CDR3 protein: CASRETGKETQYF
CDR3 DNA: TGTGCCAGCCGGGAGACAGGGAAAGAGACCCAGTACTTC

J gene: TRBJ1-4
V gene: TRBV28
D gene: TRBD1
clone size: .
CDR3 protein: CASSLPGTGGEKLFF
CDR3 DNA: TGTGCCAGCAGCCTTCCCGGGACAGGGGGTGAAAAACTGTTTTTT

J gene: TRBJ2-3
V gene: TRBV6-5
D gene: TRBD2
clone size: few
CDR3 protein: CASSPSGDTQYF
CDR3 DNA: TGTGCCAGCAGTCCTAGCGGGGATACGCAGTATTTT

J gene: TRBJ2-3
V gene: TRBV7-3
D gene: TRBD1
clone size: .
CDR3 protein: CASSLRGTADRTDTQYF
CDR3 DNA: TGTGCCAGCAGCTTAAGGGGGACAGCGGATCGCACAGATACGCAGTATTTT

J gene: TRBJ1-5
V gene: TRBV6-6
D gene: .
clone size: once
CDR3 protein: CASITGGFNQPQHF
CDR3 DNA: TGTGCCAGCATCACGGGGGGGTTCAATCAGCCCCAGCATTTT

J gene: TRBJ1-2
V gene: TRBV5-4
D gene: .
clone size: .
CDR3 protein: CASRSDSPQGHTF
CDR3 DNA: TGTGCCAGCAGATCTGACAGCCCTCAAGGCCACACCTTC

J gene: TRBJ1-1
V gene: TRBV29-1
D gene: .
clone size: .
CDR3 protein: CSDGGRTEAFF
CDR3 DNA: TGCAGCGACGGGGGAAGGACTGAAGCTTTCTTT

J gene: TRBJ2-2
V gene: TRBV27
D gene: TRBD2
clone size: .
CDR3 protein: CASSFLASGRGGELFF
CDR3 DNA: TGTGCCAGCAGTTTCCTGGCTAGCGGGAGGGGCGGGGAGCTGTTTTTT

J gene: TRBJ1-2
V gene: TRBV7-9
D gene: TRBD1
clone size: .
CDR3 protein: CASSPKDRAANYGYTF
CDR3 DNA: TGTGCCAGCAGCCCAAAAGACAGGGCGGCTAACTATGGCTACACCTTC

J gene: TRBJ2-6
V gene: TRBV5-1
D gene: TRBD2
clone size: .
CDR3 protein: CASSPHSGRASYGANVLTF
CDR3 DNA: TGCGCCAGCAGCCCTCATAGCGGGAGGGCGTCTTATGGGGCCAACGTCCTGACTTTC

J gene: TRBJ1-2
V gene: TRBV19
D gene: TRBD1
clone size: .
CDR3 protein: CASSTRTGTYGYTF
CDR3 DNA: TGTGCCAGTAGTACAAGGACAGGGACCTATGGCTACACCTTC

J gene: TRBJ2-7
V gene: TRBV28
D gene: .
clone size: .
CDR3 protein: CASQVDSSYEQYF
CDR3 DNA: TGTGCCAGCCAAGTGGACAGTTCCTACGAGCAGTACTTC

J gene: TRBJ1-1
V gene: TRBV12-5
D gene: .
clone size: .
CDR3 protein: CASGLVLRDNTEAFF
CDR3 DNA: TGTGCTAGTGGTTTGGTACTGAGGGATAACACTGAAGCTTTCTTT

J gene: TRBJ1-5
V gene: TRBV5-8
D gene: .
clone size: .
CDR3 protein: CASSLVTGSQAQPQHF
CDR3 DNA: TGTGCCAGCAGCTTGGTTACGGGGTCGCAAGCTCAGCCCCAGCATTTT

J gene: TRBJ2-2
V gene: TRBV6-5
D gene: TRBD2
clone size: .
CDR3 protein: CASSRLAGVSGELFF
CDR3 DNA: TGTGCCAGCAGTCGACTAGCGGGAGTATCCGGGGAGCTGTTTTTT

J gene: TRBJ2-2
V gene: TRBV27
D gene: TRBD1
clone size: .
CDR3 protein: CASSLTQGAAGELFF
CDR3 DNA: TGTGCCAGCAGTTTAACACAGGGGGCGGCCGGGGAGCTGTTTTTT

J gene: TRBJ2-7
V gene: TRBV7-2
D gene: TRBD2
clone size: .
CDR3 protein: CASTVGGSSYEQYF
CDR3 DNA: TGTGCCAGCACAGTGGGAGGGAGCTCCTACGAGCAGTACTTC

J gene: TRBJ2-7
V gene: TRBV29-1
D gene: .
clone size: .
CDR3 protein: CSVIRLYGEQYF
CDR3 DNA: TGCAGCGTTATCCGGCTTTACGGGGAGCAGTACTTC

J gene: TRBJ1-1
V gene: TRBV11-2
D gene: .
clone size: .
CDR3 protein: CASSQTMNTEAFF
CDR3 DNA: TGTGCCAGCAGTCAGACTATGAACACTGAAGCTTTCTTT

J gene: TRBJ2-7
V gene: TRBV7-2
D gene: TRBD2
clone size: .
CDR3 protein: CASSSRDYDSYEQYF
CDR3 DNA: TGTGCCAGCAGCTCCCGGGACTACGATTCCTACGAGCAGTACTTC

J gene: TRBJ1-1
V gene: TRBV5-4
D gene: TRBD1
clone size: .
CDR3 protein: CASSLARRQGTEAFF
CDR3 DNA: TGTGCCAGCAGCTTGGCCAGGAGACAGGGCACTGAAGCTTTCTTT

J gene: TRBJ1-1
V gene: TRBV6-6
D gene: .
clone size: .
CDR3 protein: CASSYWRAEAFF
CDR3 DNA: TGTGCCAGCAGTTACTGGAGGGCTGAAGCTTTCTTT

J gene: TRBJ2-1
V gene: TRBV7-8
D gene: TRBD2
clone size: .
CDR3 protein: CASSPRGAGGYNEQFF
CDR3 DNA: TGTGCCAGCAGCCCCCGGGGAGCGGGGGGTTACAATGAGCAGTTCTTC

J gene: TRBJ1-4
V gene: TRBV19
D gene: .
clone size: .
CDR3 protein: CASSIEFGWTAEKLFF
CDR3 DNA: TGTGCCAGTAGTATAGAGTTCGGCTGGACAGCGGAAAAACTGTTTTTT

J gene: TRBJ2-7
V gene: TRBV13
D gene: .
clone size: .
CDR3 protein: CASSGQTYEQYF
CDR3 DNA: TGTGCCAGCAGCGGACAAACCTACGAGCAGTACTTC

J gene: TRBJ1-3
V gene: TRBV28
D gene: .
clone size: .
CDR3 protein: CASSLVGLSGNTIYF
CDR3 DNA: TGTGCCAGCAGTTTAGTTGGCCTCTCTGGAAACACCATATATTTT

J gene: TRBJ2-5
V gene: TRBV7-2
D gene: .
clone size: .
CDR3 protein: CASSPDRRETQYF
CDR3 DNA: TGTGCCAGCAGCCCCGACAGAAGAGAGACCCAGTACTTC

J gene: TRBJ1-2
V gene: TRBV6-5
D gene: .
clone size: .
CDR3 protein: CASSYSGAEHSGYTF
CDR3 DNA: TGTGCCAGCAGTTACTCGGGGGCGGAACACTCTGGCTACACCTTC

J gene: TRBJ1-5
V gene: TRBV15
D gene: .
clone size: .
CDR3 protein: CAATGGYNQPQHF
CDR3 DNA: TGTGCCGCTACGGGGGGCTACAATCAGCCCCAGCATTTT

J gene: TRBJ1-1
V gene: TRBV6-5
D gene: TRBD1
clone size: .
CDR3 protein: CASRKVGTGETEAFF
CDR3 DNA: TGTGCCAGCAGGAAGGTCGGGACAGGGGAGACTGAAGCTTTCTTT

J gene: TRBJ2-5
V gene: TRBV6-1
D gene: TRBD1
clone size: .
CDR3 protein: CASSETGGMETQYF
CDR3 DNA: TGTGCCAGCAGTGAGACAGGGGGCATGGAGACCCAGTACTTC